These 16 T cell receptor beta chains were all obtained from the same sample, sequenced in a study of siplizumab effects on memory and regulatory T cells. Clones were read by immunoSEQ multiplex PCR, and TCRdb kept only the in-frame ones, dropping some. The repertoire holds over 7,500 clones, with roughly two fifths as singletons. No antigen has been assigned to these receptors. Cocultured for about six days at 37°C were the mixed lymphocyte reaction cells. Material: CFSE-low (dividing) CD4+ T cells sorted from an allogeneic mixed lymphocyte reaction. These receptors all stem from a human donor in good health; the cells came from an allogeneic mixed lymphocyte reaction.

This chain uses TRBV7-3 with TRBJ2-5; D perhaps matches TRBD2 (5 bases). The CDR3 sequence is 16 residues long. Trimming cost V 1 base and J 5 bases, with 17 bases left between them. Germline V lookup: CDR1 SGHTA, CDR2 FQGTGA. The CDR3 sequence is CASSLNVAITGETQYF. The CDR3 DNA follows: TGTGCCAGCAGCTTAAATGTGGCCATCACGGGGGAGACCCAGTACTTC. Complete variable domain (other parts from reference TRBV7-3 and TRBJ2-5): GAGVSQTPSNKVTEKGKYVELRCDPISGHTALYWYRQSLGQGPEFLIYFQGTGAADDSGLPNDRFFAVRPEGSVSTLKIQRTERGDSAVYLCASSLNVAITGETQYFGPGTRLLVL.

The genes are TRBV10-3 and TRBJ2-2; tentatively, D is TRBD1 or TRBD2 (6 bases each). The CDR3 is 16 amino acids. Per germline, CDR1 ENHRY and CDR2 SYGVKD. V lost 2 bases to trimming and J lost 0 bases, with 10 bases between them. The CDR3 reads CAISELGGSNTGELFF. For the CDR3, the DNA is TGTGCCATCAGTGAGCTCGGGGGCTCGAACACCGGGGAGCTGTTTTTT.

A few counts support this clone. V is TRBV7-8 and J is TRBJ1-2, with unresolved D. The CDR3 sequence is 15 residues long. Looked up from germline, CDR1 is SGHVS and CDR2 is FQNEAQ. Trimming took off 5 bases at V and 1 base at J, with 14 bases between the two ends. The CDR3 bases are TGTGCCAGCAGCCCGGAGGACCGTGTTAACTATGGCTACACCTTC. Translating it yields CASSPEDRVNYGYTF.

This chain connects TRBV5-1 to TRBJ1-1; D not resolved. The CDR3 is made up of 15 amino acids. V was cut by 1 base and J by 3 bases, with 13 bases left in between. CDR1 and CDR2 from the germline V gene are SGHRS and YFSETQ. CDR3 protein: CASSLMRGLYTEAFF. The CDR3 coding sequence is TGCGCCAGCAGCTTGATGCGGGGTTTATACACTGAAGCTTTCTTT.

V and J are TRBV19 and TRBJ2-5, with D possibly TRBD2 on 5 matching bases. This CDR3 has 16 residues. Germline lookup yields CDR1 LNHDA and CDR2 SQIVND (reference sequence). V was clipped by 1 base and J by 1 base, with 13 bases between them. The chain's CDR3 is CASSIVHEGGQETQYF. The CDR3 nucleotides read TGTGCCAGTAGTATAGTTCATGAGGGTGGCCAAGAGACCCAGTACTTC. Full variable domain (remainder filled in from reference TRBV19 and TRBJ2-5): DGGITQSPKYLFRKEGQNVTLSCEQNLNHDAMYWYRQDPGQGLRLIYYSQIVNDFQKGDIAEGYSVSREKKESFPLTVTSAQKNPTAFYLCASSIVHEGGQETQYFGPGTRLLVL.

This clone was found once. The rearrangement uses TRBV18 and TRBJ2-2; TRBD2 matches at 8 bases. With V trimmed by 2 bases and J by 4 bases, 6 bases remained unmatched. The CDR3 is made up of 16 amino acids. Germline loops: CDR1 KGHSH, CDR2 LQKENI. The CDR3 sequence is CASSPGSGSVTGELFF. In nucleotides, the CDR3 is TGTGCCAGCTCACCAGGGAGCGGGAGCGTCACCGGGGAGCTGTTTTTT.

Sample share makes this clone medium-sized. The chain is built from TRBV18 and TRBJ2-7; unclear D gene. Looked up from germline, CDR1 is KGHSH and CDR2 is LQKENI. Trimming stripped 3 bases from V and 3 bases from J, with 9 bases between. This CDR3 spans 13 amino acids. CDR3 in DNA: TGTGCCAGCTCACCTAGGTCGAGCTACGAGCAGTACTTC. This sequence encodes CASSPRSSYEQYF.

By sample share, this clone is medium-sized. This chain links TRBV2 with TRBJ1-5; no clear D. V lost 6 bases, J lost 0 bases, and 3 bases lay in between. Germline V gene sequence: CDR1 SNHLY, CDR2 FYNNEI. The CDR3 has 12 amino acids. DNA of the CDR3: TGTGCCAGCAGGTATAGCAATCAGCCCCAGCATTTT. Encoded protein: CASRYSNQPQHF.

The rearrangement joins TRBV28 to TRBJ2-7; D may be TRBD1 or TRBD2 (5 bases each). V lost 6 bases, J lost 2 bases, and 14 bases lay in between. This CDR3 spans 14 amino acids. Per the germline V gene, CDR1 is MDHEN and CDR2 is SYDVKM. DNA of the CDR3: TGTGCCAGCAGGTCCGGGACGGTTACCTACGAGCAGTACTTC. This gives the protein CASRSGTVTYEQYF.

In this sample, this clone is medium-sized. The chain carries TRBV19 and TRBJ1-2; D uncertain. The CDR3 contains 15 residues. Germline CDR1 and CDR2: LNHDA and SQIVND (reference sequence). V was trimmed by 3 bases and J by 4 bases, leaving 15 bases between them. CDR3 region: CASSIASRGAYGYTF. In DNA, the CDR3 is TGTGCCAGTAGTATCGCGTCCCGAGGAGCCTATGGCTACACCTTC.

The chain employs TRBV2 and TRBJ2-1, with 9 bases lining up with TRBD2. Per the germline V gene, CDR1 is SNHLY and CDR2 is FYNNEI. This CDR3 region has 15 residues. The J segment lost 4 bases and the V segment lost 6 bases, leaving 7 bases of the junction unmatched. The CDR3 coding sequence is TGTGCCAGCAGCAGCCTAGCGGGGCCGTACAATGAGCAGTTCTTC. Its translation is CASSSLAGPYNEQFF.

Within the sample, this clone is medium-sized. The rearrangement uses TRBV9 and TRBJ2-7; 7 bases fit TRBD2. Germline loops: CDR1 SGDLS, CDR2 YYNGEE. The J segment lost 0 bases and the V segment lost 4 bases, leaving 10 bases of the junction unmatched. The CDR3 is made up of 16 amino acids. CDR3 coding DNA: TGTGCCAGCAGCCCCCGGGGAGGGCTTTCCTCCTACGAGCAGTACTTC. This sequence encodes CASSPRGGLSSYEQYF.

V gene TRBV4-1 combines with J gene TRBJ2-1; TRBD2 aligns across 10 bases. The junction had 5 bases not matched to a gene; V was cut back by 3 bases and J by 6 bases. Germline V lookup: CDR1 MGHRA, CDR2 YSYEKL. CDR3 length: 15 amino acids. The CDR3 loop reads CASSQAGLASNEQFF. CDR3 coding DNA: TGCGCCAGCAGCCAGGCGGGACTAGCGTCCAATGAGCAGTTCTTC.

The chain joins TRBV6-4 to TRBJ1-5; D is uncertain. CDR3 length equals 15 residues. The V gene lost 3 bases and the J gene lost 6 bases, with 15 bases spanning the gap. Germline CDR1 and CDR2: MRHNA and SNTAGT. CDR3 sequence reads: CASSEGVLGLQPQHF. For the CDR3, the DNA is TGTGCCAGCAGTGAGGGCGTCCTCGGGCTTCAGCCCCAGCATTTT.

The chain employs TRBV7-2 and TRBJ2-3, with TRBD2 matching over 10 bases. V was pared by 5 bases and J by 12 bases, with 5 bases of the junction left unmatched. In germline, CDR1 is SGHTA, CDR2 FQGNSA. The CDR3 is 12 amino acids. CDR3 in amino acids: CASSPRLAGQYF. CDR3 in DNA: TGTGCCAGCAGCCCGAGACTAGCGGGTCAGTATTTT.

V gene TRBV6-5 combines with J gene TRBJ2-7, with unresolved D. V was trimmed by 5 bases and J by 4 bases, leaving 6 bases between them. The germline CDR1 and CDR2 sequences are MNHEY and SVGAGI. CDR3 length equals 11 residues. The CDR3 sequence is CASSDFYEQYF. CDR3 nucleotide sequence: TGTGCCAGCAGTGATTTTTACGAGCAGTACTTC.